This T cell receptor beta chain derives from a study of PD-1 blockade in mismatch repair-deficient tumors. Study-wide results and limits: About 140 unique blood TCRs came from expansion to three of seven peptides. After pembrolizumab, tumor-resident clones rose rapidly, then generally contracted before radiologic responses.

With respect to this clone: Its antigen is currently unknown.

CDR3 length: 16 residues. Looked up from germline, CDR1 is SGHVS and CDR2 is FNYEAQ. The V end lost 6 bases, the J end lost 4 bases, and 18 bases lay between the germline ends. Repertoires were generated with immunoSEQ multiplex PCR, while TCRdb's copy carries only in-frame clones and drops some. The repertoire holds over 11,000 clones, with about nine tenths as singletons. Time point given: identical approximately ten-day culture without peptide (control). All patients were mismatch repair deficient, assessed by either PCR or immunohistochemistry. Each of roughly 7 ELISpot-reactive candidate peptides was used for 10-day stimulation.

V usage is TRBV7-6 and J usage is TRBJ2-2; a weak D match, TRBD2 (7 bases). Sequences were derived from cells cultured in vitro, sampled from a patient treated with pembrolizumab. The receptor was derived from an adult with mismatch repair-deficient cancer. The CDR3 region has the DNA TGTGCCAGCAGATACTCGGGGGGCCAGGGCACCGGGGAGCTGTTTTTT. It is translated as CASRYSGGQGTGELFF.